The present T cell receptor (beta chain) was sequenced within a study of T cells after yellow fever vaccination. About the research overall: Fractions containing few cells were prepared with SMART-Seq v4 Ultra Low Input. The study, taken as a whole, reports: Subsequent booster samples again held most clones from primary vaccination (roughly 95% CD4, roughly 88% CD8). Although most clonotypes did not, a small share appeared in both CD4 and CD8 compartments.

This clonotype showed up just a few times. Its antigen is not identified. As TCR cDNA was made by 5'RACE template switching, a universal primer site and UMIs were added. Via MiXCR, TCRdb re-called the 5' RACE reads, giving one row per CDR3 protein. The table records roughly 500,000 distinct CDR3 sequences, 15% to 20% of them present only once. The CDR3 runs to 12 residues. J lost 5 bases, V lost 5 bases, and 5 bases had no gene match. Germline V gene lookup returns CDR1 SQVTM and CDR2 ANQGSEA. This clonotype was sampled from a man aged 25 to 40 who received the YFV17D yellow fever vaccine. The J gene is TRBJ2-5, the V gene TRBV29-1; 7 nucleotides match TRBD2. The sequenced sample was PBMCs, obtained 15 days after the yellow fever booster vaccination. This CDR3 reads CSVQWEGETQYF. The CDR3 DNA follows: TGCAGCGTTCAATGGGAGGGGGAGACCCAGTACTTC.